The 17 T cell receptor beta chains given below trace back to one sample, sequenced in a study of T cells in Graves' hyperthyroidism and ophthalmopathy. The investigators amplified TCR beta CDR3 regions from RNA transcripts. A first-round RT-PCR of the TCR CDR3 used the HTBI primer set. From the multiplex PCR reads, TCRdb called clonotypes with MiXCR, one entry per CDR3 protein. The data hold 300,000 to 450,000 distinct CDR3 sequences, with around a quarter observed a single time. The specimen sequenced was blood. The receptors here all came from a man aged 50-60 years with Graves' hyperthyroidism.

This chain uses TRBV18 with TRBJ2-7; perhaps TRBD1 as D (5 bases). Germline V CDR1 and CDR2: KGHSH, LQKENI. Trimming cost V 1 base and J 6 bases, with 13 bases left between them. This CDR3 comprises 14 residues. This CDR3 reads CASSPLPGQSEQYF. CDR3 nucleotide sequence: TGTGCCAGCTCACCACTTCCAGGGCAGAGCGAGCAGTACTTC.

The sample holds many counts of this clonotype. The chain carries TRBV11-2 and TRBJ2-1; D not resolved. This CDR3 region has 15 residues. Trimming stripped 5 bases from V and 4 bases from J, with 15 bases between. The germline CDR1 and CDR2 sequences are SGHAT and FQNNGV. CDR3 sequence: CASSTRLAEYNEQFF. In DNA form, the CDR3 reads TGTGCCAGCAGCACCCGGTTAGCAGAATACAATGAGCAGTTCTTC.

This clonotype was picked up many times. V is TRBV24-1 and J is TRBJ1-5; D may be TRBD1 (6 bases). The CDR3 runs 14 residues. The germline V gene encodes CDR1 KGHDR and CDR2 SFDVKD. V gave up 4 bases and J gave up 7 bases, with 13 bases separating them. CDR3 residues: CATSDHGGLQPQHF. In nucleotides, the CDR3 is TGTGCCACCAGTGACCACGGGGGCCTACAGCCCCAGCATTTT.

The gene calls are TRBV9 and TRBJ2-3, with D perhaps TRBD1 (5 bases). CDR1 is SGDLS and CDR2 is YYNGEE in the germline V gene. The CDR3 covers 14 residues. V gave up 1 base and J gave up 2 bases, with 8 bases separating them. CDR3 residues: CASSVQGVTDTQYF. The CDR3 DNA sequence: TGTGCCAGCAGCGTACAGGGCGTCACAGATACGCAGTATTTT.

In this sample, this clonotype turned up a few times. This chain uses TRBV14 with TRBJ2-3, with 7 bases matching TRBD2. CDR3 length: 15 amino acids. CDR1 and CDR2 (germline): SGHDN, FVKESK. The junction had 8 bases not matched to a gene; V was cut back by 8 bases and J by 0 bases. DNA for the CDR3: TGTGCCAGCGGTACAACTAGCGCTAGCACAGATACGCAGTATTTT. Protein product: CASGTTSASTDTQYF.

This clonotype was seen many times. This chain connects TRBV5-8 to TRBJ2-1, with 15 positions matching TRBD2. With V trimmed by 3 bases and J by 8 bases, 6 bases remained unmatched. Germline loops: CDR1 SGHTS, CDR2 YDEGEE. This CDR3 contains 16 residues. This CDR3 is CASSYGLAGGGHEQFF. Written as DNA, the CDR3 is TGTGCCAGCAGCTACGGACTAGCGGGAGGGGGCCATGAGCAGTTCTTC.

This clonotype is categorized as large (0.1 to 1%). This chain joins TRBV7-3 and TRBJ2-3, with D tentatively TRBD1 (6 bases). Germline V gene data show CDR1 as SGHTA and CDR2 as FQGTGA. The CDR3 runs to 15 residues. Trimming shortened V by 0 bases and J by 1 base, and 8 bases separated the two germline ends. CDR3 sequence reads: CASSLTGQRTDTQYF. CDR3 coding DNA: TGTGCCAGCAGCTTAACGGGACAACGCACAGATACGCAGTATTTT.

The V gene is TRBV6-1, the J gene TRBJ2-2, with unresolved D. Germline V gene lookup returns CDR1 MNHNS and CDR2 SASEGT. V lost 1 base to trimming and J lost 9 bases, with 9 bases between them. This CDR3 spans 13 amino acids. CDR3 loop: CASSEVYQRELFF. DNA of the CDR3: TGTGCCAGCAGTGAAGTGTATCAGAGGGAGCTGTTTTTT.

This chain links TRBV6-2 or TRBV6-3 with TRBJ2-2; D not certain. Germline V gives CDR1 MNHEY, CDR2 SVGEGT. CDR3 size: 12 residues. V was pared by 6 bases and J by 8 bases, with 10 bases between. The CDR3 is CASRPSGGELFF. In DNA, the CDR3 is TGTGCCAGCAGGCCCAGTGGTGGGGAGCTGTTTTTT.

Details on this clonotype: A much larger clone differs by one base, so this may be a read error. The V gene is TRBV27, the J gene TRBJ2-7, with 7 bases fitting TRBD1. Germline CDR1 and CDR2: MNHEY and SMNVEV (reference sequence). V gave up 5 bases and J gave up 3 bases; unmatched junction bases: 16. The CDR3 sequence is 17 residues long. This CDR3 reads CASSPLTARAGGYEQYF. CDR3 in DNA: TGTGCCAGCAGTCCCTTGACGGCTAGGGCAGGGGGCTACGAGCAGTACTTC.

The chain recombines TRBV11-2 with TRBJ2-3; 9 nucleotides line up with TRBD2. Germline V lookup: CDR1 SGHAT, CDR2 FQNNGV. There are 16 residues in the CDR3. V was clipped by 4 bases and J by 2 bases; unmatched bases: 7. CDR3 region: CASSSRTSEYTDTQYF. DNA for the CDR3: TGTGCCAGCAGCTCTCGGACTAGCGAGTACACAGATACGCAGTATTTT. The full variable domain, completed using reference TRBV11-2 and TRBJ2-3, is EAGVAQSPRYKIIEKRQSVAFWCNPISGHATLYWYQQILGQGPKLLIQFQNNGVVDDSQLPKDRFSAERLKGVDSTLKIQPAKLEDSAVYLCASSSRTSEYTDTQYFGPGTRLTVL.

The chain links TRBV5-6 to TRBJ1-1; no clear D gene. The germline gives CDR1 SGHDT, CDR2 YYEEEE. The CDR3 has 16 residues. Trimming left V 3 bases short and J 4 bases short, with 19 bases between. In nucleotides, the CDR3 is TGTGCCAGCAGCTACATTTCATCCAGGTTCGGCACTGAAGCTTTCTTT. It yields the protein CASSYISSRFGTEAFF. Variable domain in full (rest from reference TRBV5-6 and TRBJ1-1): DAGVTQSPTHLIKTRGQQVTLRCSPKSGHDTVSWYQQALGQGPQFIFQYYEEEERQRGNFPDRFSGHQFPNYSSELNVNALLLGDSALYLCASSYISSRFGTEAFFGQGTRLTVV.

Concerning this clonotype: A read error may be the cause here, since a much bigger clone is one base away. This chain uses TRBV7-2 with TRBJ2-1; D call uncertain. Per germline, CDR1 SGHTA and CDR2 FQGNSA. V lost 8 bases and J lost 8, with 13 bases in between. The length of the CDR3 is 12 residues. CDR3 loop: CASVSGYDEQFF. The CDR3 coding sequence is TGTGCCAGCGTTTCGGGTTACGATGAGCAGTTCTTC.

The chain employs TRBV7-2 and TRBJ2-3, with D unresolved. Germline V gene lookup returns CDR1 SGHTA and CDR2 FQGNSA. The V end lost 0 bases, the J end lost 5 bases, and 6 bases lay between the germline ends. The CDR3 loop spans 13 amino acids. Here the CDR3 reads CASSLAPLDTQYF. CDR3 sequence (DNA): TGTGCCAGCAGCTTAGCCCCGTTAGATACGCAGTATTTT.

This clonotype has more than one count but fewer than ten. The chain uses TRBV7-3 and TRBJ2-2; 12 bases are a match to TRBD2. Germline V gene lookup returns CDR1 SGHTA and CDR2 FQGTGA. V was pared by 4 bases and J by 5 bases, with 11 bases of the junction left unmatched. This CDR3 is built from 18 residues. This CDR3 reads CASSSTHELAGGTGELFF. CDR3 coding DNA: TGTGCCAGCAGCTCAACCCATGAACTAGCGGGAGGTACCGGGGAGCTGTTTTTT.

This clonotype was counted at least ten times. The CDR3 DNA sequence: TGTGCCAGCAGCTTAACCAGGGGGGGCCACGAGCAGTACTTC. This codes for CASSLTRGGHEQYF. The chain uses TRBV11-2 and TRBJ2-7; D tentatively fits TRBD1 or TRBD2 (7 bases each). Between the trimmed V and J ends, which lost 2 bases and 5 bases, there was a span of 13 bases. CDR1 SGHAT and CDR2 FQNNGV come from the germline V gene. There are 14 residues in the CDR3.

This chain links TRBV5-1 with TRBJ2-7, with 11 bases fitting TRBD2. This CDR3 has 14 residues. Trimming took 5 bases from V and 4 from J; bases not matched to a gene: 5. Germline V gene sequence: CDR1 SGHRS, CDR2 YFSETQ. In DNA, the CDR3 is TGCGCCAGCAGGGCGGGACTAGCGGAATACGAGCAGTACTTC. Protein sequence: CASRAGLAEYEQYF.